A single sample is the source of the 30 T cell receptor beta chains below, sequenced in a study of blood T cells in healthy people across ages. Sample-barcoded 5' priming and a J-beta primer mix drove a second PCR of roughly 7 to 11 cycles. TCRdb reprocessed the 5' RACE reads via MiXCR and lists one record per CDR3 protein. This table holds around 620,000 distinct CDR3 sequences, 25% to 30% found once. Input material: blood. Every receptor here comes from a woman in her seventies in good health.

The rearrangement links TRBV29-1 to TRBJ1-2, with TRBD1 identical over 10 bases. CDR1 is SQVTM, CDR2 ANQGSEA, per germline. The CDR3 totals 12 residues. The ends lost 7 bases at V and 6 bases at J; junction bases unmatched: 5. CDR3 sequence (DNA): TGCAGCGCAGACAGGGGGCCCGATGGCTACACCTTC. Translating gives CSADRGPDGYTF.

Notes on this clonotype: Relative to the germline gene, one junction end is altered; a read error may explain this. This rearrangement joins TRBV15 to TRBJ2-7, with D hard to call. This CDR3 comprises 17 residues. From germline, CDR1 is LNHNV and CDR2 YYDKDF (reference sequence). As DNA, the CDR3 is TGTGCCACCAGCAGAGATCGGATCCGAGACCCAAGGTACGGGCAGTACTTC. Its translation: CATSRDRIRDPRYGQYF.

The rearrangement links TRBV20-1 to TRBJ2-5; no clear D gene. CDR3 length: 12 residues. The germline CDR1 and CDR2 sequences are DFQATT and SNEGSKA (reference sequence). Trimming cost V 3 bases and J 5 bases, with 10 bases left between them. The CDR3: CSASLGWETQYF. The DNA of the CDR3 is TGCAGTGCTAGTCTGGGGTGGGAGACCCAGTACTTC.

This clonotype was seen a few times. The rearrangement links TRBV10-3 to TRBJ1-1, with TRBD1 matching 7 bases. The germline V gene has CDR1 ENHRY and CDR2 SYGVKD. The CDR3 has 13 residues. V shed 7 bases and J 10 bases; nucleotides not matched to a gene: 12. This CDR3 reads CAITAGAGGRAFF. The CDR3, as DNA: TGTGCCATCACAGCGGGAGCAGGGGGACGAGCTTTCTTT.

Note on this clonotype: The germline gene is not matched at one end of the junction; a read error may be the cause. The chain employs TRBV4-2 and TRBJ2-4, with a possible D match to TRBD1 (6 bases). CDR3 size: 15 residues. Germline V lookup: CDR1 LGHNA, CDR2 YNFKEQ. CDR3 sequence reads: CASSQLGDTKNIQHF. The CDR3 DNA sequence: TGTGCCAGCAGCCAATTGGGGGACACTAAAAACATTCAGCACTTC.

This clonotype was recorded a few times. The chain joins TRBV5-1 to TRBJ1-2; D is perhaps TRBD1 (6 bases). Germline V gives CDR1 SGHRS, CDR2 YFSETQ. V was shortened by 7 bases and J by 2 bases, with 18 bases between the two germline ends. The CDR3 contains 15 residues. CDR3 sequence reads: CASGAARGGNYGYTF. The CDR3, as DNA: TGCGCCAGCGGCGCGGCTCGAGGGGGAAACTATGGCTACACCTTC.

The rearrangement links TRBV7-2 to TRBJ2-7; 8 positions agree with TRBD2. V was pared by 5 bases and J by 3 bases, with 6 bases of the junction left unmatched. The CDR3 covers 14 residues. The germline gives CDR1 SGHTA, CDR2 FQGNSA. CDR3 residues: CASSTSGGHYEQYF. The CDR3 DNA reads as TGTGCCAGCAGCACCAGCGGGGGACACTACGAGCAGTACTTC.

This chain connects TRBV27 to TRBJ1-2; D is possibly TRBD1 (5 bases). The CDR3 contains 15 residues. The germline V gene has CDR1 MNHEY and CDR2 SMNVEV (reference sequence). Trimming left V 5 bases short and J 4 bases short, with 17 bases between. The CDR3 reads CASSQGRTPSYGYTF. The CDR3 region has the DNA TGTGCCAGCAGTCAGGGCCGAACACCCTCCTATGGCTACACCTTC.

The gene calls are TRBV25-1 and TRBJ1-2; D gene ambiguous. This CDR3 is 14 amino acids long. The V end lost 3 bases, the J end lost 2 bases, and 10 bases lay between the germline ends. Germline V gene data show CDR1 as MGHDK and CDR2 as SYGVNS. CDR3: CASSDSPGNYGYTF. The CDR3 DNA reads TGTGCCAGCAGTGACTCGCCGGGGAACTATGGCTACACCTTC.

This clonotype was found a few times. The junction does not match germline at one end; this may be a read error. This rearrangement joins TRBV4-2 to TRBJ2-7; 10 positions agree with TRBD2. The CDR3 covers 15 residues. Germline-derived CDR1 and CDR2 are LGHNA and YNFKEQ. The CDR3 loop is CASSLAGDDTYEKYF. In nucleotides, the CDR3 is TGTGCCAGCAGTCTAGCGGGGGACGACACCTACGAGAAGTACTTC.

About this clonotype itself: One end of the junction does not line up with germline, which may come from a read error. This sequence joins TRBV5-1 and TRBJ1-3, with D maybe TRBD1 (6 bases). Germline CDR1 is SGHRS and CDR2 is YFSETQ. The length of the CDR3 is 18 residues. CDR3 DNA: TGCGTCAGCAGCTTGGTTGGCCCACAGGGAGGGTCTGGAAACACCATATATTTT. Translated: CVSSLVGPQGGSGNTIYF.

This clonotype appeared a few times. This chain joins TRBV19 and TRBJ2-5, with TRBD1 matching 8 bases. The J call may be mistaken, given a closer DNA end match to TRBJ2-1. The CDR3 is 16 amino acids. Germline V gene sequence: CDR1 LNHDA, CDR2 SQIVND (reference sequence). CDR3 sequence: CASSLLEDRAYNEQFF. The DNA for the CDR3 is TGTGCCAGTAGCTTATTGGAGGACAGGGCTTACAATGAGCAGTTCTTC.

In DNA, the CDR3 is TGTGCCAGTAGTCTCACGGGAGAGCGGGCTTTCTTT. Protein: CASSLTGERAFF. This chain joins TRBV19 and TRBJ1-1; D not resolved. V dropped 5 bases and J dropped 11 bases, with 15 bases sitting between them. The germline gives CDR1 LNHDA, CDR2 SQIVND (reference sequence). This CDR3 spans 12 amino acids.

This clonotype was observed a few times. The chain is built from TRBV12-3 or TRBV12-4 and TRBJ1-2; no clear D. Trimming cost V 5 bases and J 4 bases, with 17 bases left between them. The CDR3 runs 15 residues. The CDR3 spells CASSPLIGGVYGYTF. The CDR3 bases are TGTGCCAGCAGTCCCTTAATAGGCGGGGTCTATGGCTACACCTTC.

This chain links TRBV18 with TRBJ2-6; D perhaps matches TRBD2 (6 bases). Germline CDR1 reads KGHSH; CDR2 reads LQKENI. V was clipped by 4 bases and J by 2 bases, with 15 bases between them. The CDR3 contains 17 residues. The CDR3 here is CASSHRGGTAGANVLTF. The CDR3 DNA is TGTGCCAGCTCACATCGGGGAGGTACAGCTGGGGCCAACGTCCTGACTTTC.

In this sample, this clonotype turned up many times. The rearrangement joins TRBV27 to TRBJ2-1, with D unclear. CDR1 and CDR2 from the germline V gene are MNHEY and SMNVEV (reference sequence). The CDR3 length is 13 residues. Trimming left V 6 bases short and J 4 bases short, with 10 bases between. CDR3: CASRESRYNEQFF. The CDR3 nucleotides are TGTGCCAGCAGGGAGTCCCGTTACAATGAGCAGTTCTTC.

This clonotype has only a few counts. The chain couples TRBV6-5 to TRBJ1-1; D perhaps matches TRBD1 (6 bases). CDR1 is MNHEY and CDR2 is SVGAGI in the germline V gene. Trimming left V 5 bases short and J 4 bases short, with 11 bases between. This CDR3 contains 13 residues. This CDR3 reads CASSLIRGTEAFF. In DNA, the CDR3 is TGTGCCAGCAGTCTTATCAGGGGCACTGAAGCTTTCTTT.

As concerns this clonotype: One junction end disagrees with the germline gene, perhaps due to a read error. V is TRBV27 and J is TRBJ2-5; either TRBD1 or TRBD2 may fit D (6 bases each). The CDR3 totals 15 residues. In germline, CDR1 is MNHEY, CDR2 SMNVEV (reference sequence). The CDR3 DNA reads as TGTGCCAGCAGAGCCGAGCTCCGTATGGGGGGCCCTCCTCACTTC. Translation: CASRAELRMGGPPHF.

This CDR3 reads CAISESRLYNEQFF. DNA of the CDR3: TGTGCCATCAGTGAGTCGAGGCTCTACAATGAGCAGTTCTTC. This rearrangement joins TRBV10-3 to TRBJ2-1; D call uncertain. This CDR3 region has 14 residues. Trimming stripped 0 bases from V and 3 bases from J, with 6 bases between. The germline CDR1 and CDR2 sequences are ENHRY and SYGVKD.

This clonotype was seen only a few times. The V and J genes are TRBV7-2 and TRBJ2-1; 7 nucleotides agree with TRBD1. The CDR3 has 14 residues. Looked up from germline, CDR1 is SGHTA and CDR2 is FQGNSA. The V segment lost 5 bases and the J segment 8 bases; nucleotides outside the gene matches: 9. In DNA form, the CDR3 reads TGTGCCAGCAGCCTCGACAGGGTAGGGGATGAGCAGTTCTTC. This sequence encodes CASSLDRVGDEQFF.

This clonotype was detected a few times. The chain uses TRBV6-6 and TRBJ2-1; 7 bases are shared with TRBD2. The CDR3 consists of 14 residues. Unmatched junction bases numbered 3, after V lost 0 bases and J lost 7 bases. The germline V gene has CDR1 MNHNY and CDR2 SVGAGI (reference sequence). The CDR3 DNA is TGTGCCAGCAGTTACTCCGGGGGGTCGAATGAGCAGTTCTTC. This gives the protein CASSYSGGSNEQFF.

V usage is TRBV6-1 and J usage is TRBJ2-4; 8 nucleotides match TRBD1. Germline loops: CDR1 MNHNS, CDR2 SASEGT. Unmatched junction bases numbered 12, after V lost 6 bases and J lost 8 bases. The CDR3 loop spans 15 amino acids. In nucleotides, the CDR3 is TGTGCCAGCAGAGGCGGTGACAGGGGTCAGGACATTCAGTACTTC. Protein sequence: CASRGGDRGQDIQYF.

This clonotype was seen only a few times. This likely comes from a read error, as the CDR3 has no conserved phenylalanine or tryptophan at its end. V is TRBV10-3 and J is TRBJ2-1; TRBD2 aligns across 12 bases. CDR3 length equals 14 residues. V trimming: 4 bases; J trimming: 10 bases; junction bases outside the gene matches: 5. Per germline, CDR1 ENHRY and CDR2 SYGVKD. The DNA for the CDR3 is TGTGCCATCAGTGGACCTACTAGCGGGGGGGAGCAGTTCCTC. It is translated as CAISGPTSGGEQFL.

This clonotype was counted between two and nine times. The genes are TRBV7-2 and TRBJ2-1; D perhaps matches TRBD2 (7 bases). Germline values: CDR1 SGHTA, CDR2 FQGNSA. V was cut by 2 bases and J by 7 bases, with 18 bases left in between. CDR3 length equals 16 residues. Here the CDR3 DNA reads TGTGCCAGCAGCTTAACCTCGGGGGGCGGGGTAAATGAGCAGTTCTTC. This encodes CASSLTSGGGVNEQFF.

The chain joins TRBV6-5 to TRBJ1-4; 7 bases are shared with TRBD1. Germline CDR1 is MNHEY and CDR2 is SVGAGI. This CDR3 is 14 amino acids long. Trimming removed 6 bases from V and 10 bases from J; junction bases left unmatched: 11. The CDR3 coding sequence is TGTGCCAGCAGAGAGACAGGGCCAGGGGGAAAACTGTTTTTT. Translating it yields CASRETGPGGKLFF.

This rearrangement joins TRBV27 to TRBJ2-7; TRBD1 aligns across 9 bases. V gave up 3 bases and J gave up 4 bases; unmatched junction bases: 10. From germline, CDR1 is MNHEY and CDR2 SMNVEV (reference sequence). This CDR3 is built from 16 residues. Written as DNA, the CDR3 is TGTGCCAGCAGTTTGCTCCCGGGACAGGGTACGTACGAGCAGTACTTC. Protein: CASSLLPGQGTYEQYF.

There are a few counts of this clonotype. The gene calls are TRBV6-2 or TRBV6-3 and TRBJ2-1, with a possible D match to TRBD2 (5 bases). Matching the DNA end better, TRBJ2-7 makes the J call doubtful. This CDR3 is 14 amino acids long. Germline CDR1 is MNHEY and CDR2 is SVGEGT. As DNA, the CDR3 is TGTGCCAGCAGTCCCCCAGGACTCTCCTACGAGCAGTACTTC. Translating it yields CASSPPGLSYEQYF.

Here the CDR3 DNA reads TGCAGCGTTCCAATTTCGGACGGAAACACCATATATTTT. Amino acids: CSVPISDGNTIYF. V gene TRBV29-1 combines with J gene TRBJ1-3; D ambiguous. Germline CDR1 is SQVTM and CDR2 is ANQGSEA. CDR3 length equals 13 residues. Trimming shortened V by 5 bases and J by 4 bases, and 12 bases separated the two germline ends.

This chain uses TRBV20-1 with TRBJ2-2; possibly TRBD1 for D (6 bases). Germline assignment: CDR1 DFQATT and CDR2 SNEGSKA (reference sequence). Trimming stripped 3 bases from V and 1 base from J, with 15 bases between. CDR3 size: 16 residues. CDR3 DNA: TGCAGTGCTAGGTCACCGGAGACAGGGAACACCGGGGAGCTGTTTTTT. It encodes CSARSPETGNTGELFF.

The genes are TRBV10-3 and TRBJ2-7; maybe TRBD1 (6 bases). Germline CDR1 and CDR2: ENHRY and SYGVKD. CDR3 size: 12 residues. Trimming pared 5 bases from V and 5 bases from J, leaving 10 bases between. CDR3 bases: TGTGCCATCAGTTCAGGGGTCAACGAGCAGTACTTC. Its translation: CAISSGVNEQYF.